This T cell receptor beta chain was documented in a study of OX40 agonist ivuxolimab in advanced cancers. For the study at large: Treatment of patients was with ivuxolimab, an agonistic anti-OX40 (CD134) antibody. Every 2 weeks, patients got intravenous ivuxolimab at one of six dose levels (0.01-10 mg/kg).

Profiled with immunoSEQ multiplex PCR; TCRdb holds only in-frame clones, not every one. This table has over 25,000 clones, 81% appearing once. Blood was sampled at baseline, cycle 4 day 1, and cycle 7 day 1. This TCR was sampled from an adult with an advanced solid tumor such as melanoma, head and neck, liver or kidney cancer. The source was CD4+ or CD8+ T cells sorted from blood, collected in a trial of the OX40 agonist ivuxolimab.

The CDR3 region is CASSVDRGSSYNEQFF. CDR3 sequence (DNA): TGTGCCAGCAGCGTAGACAGGGGCAGCTCCTACAATGAGCAGTTCTTC. V gene TRBV9 combines with J gene TRBJ2-1; the match to TRBD1 covers 7 bases. The V and J ends lost 0 bases and 0 bases, in that order; junction bases with no gene match: 3. Germline V gene lookup returns CDR1 SGDLS and CDR2 YYNGEE. The CDR3 covers 16 residues.